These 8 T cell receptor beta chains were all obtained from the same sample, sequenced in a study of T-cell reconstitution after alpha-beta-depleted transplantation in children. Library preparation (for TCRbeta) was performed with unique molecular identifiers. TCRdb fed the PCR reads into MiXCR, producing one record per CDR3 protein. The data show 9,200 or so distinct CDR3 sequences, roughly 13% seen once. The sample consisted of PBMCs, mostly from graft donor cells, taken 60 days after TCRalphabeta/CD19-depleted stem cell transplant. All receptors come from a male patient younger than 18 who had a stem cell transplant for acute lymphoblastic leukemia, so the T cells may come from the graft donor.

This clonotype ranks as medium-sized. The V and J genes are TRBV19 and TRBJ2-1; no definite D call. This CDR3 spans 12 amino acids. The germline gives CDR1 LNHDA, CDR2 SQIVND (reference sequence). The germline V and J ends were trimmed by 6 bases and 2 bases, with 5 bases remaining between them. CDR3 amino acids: CASRGTYNEQFF. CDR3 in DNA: TGTGCCAGTAGGGGGACCTACAATGAGCAGTTCTTC. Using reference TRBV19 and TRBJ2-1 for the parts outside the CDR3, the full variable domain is DGGITQSPKYLFRKEGQNVTLSCEQNLNHDAMYWYRQDPGQGLRLIYYSQIVNDFQKGDIAEGYSVSREKKESFPLTVTSAQKNPTAFYLCASRGTYNEQFFGPGTRLTVL.

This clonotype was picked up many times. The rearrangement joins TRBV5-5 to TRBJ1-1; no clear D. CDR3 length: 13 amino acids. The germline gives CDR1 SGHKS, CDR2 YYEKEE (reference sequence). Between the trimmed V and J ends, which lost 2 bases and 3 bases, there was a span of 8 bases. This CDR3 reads CASSFDTHTEAFF. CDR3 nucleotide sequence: TGTGCCAGCAGCTTTGACACTCACACTGAAGCTTTCTTT.

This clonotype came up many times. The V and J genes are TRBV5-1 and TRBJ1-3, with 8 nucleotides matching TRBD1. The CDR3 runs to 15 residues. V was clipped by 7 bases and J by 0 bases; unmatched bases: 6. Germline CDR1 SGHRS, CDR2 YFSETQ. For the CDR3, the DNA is TGCGCCAGCGCCCAGGGGGCTACCTCTGGAAACACCATATATTTT. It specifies CASAQGATSGNTIYF.

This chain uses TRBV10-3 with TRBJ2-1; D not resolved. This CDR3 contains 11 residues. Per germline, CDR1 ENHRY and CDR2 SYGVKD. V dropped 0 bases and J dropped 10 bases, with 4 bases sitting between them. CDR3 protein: CAISESREQFF. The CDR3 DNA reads TGTGCCATCAGTGAGTCGAGGGAGCAGTTCTTC.

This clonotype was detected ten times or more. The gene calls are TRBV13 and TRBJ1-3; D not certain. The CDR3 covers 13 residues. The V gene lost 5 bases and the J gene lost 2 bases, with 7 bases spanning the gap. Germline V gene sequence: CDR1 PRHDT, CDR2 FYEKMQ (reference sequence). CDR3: CASSLRTGNTIYF. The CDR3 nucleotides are TGTGCCAGCAGCCTTAGAACTGGAAACACCATATATTTT.

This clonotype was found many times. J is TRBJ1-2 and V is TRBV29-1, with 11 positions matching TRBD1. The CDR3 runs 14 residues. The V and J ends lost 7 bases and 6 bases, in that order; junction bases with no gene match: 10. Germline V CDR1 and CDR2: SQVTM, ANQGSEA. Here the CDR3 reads CSAEPGTGGNGYTF. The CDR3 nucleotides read TGCAGCGCCGAACCCGGGACAGGGGGTAATGGCTACACCTTC.

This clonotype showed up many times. In nucleotides, the CDR3 is TGTGCCAGCAGTTACCTTACCCAGTACTTC. Translated, it gives CASSYLTQYF. This chain links TRBV27 with TRBJ2-5; no reliable D call. The CDR3 has 10 amino acids. Germline loops: CDR1 MNHEY, CDR2 SMNVEV (reference sequence). The V and J ends lost 4 bases and 8 bases respectively, with 5 bases between them.

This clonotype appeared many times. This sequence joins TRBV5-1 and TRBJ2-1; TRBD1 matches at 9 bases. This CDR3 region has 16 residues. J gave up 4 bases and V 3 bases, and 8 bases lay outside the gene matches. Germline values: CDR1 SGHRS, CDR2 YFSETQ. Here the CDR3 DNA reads TGCGCCAGCAGCTCCTACGGGACAGGGAAGTACAATGAGCAGTTCTTC. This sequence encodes CASSSYGTGKYNEQFF.